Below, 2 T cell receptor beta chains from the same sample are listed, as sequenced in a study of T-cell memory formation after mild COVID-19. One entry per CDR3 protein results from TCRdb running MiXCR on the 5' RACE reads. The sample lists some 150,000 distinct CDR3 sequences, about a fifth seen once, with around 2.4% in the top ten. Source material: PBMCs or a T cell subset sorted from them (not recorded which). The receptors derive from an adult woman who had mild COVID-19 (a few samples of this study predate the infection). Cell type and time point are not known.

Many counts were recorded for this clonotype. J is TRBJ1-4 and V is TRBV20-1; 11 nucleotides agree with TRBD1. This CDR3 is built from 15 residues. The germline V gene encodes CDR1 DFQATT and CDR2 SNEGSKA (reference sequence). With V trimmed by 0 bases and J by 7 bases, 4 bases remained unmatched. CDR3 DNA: TGCAGTGCTAGAGATCGGACAGGGGGCCGTGAAAAACTGTTTTTT. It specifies CSARDRTGGREKLFF.

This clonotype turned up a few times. The CDR3 reads CASREGAGGTEAFF. The CDR3 nucleotides read TGTGCCAGCAGGGAGGGGGCGGGGGGCACTGAAGCTTTCTTT. The chain couples TRBV12-3 or TRBV12-4 to TRBJ1-1, with 7 bases identical to TRBD1. CDR3 length: 14 residues. The V gene end was trimmed by 6 bases and the J gene end by 4 bases; junction bases not matched to a gene: 8.